A selection of T cell receptor beta chains follows, all from one sample in a study of control samples from healthy donors and cancer patients. The method was immunoSEQ multiplex PCR; TCRdb's version includes in-frame clones alone and lacks a portion of them. In the table there are 400,000 to 450,000 clones, approximately 92% of which are singletons. Material: PBMCs. The receptors originated from a man between 35 and 55 years old with head and neck cancer. The CDR3 runs from the conserved cysteine through the conserved F or W. Fields, in order: J gene, clone size, V gene, D gene, CDR3 protein, CDR3 DNA. The D gene is left open where the match is weak. Part of the rows lack a size; the others show once, few, many or a class for expanded clones.

j_gene: TRBJ2-3; abundance: NA; v_gene: TRBV30; d_gene: NA; CDR3aa: CAWNLVASTDTQYF; CDR3nt: TGTGCCTGGAATTTGGTGGCTAGCACAGATACGCAGTATTTT
j_gene: TRBJ1-1; abundance: NA; v_gene: TRBV27; d_gene: NA; CDR3aa: CASSTWDTMNTEAFF; CDR3nt: TGTGCCAGCAGTACCTGGGACACAATGAACACTGAAGCTTTCTTT
j_gene: TRBJ1-3; abundance: NA; v_gene: TRBV29-1; d_gene: NA; CDR3aa: CSVEGTERDAGNTIYF; CDR3nt: TGCAGCGTTGAGGGGACGGAGCGGGACGCTGGAAACACCATATATTTT
j_gene: TRBJ1-2; abundance: NA; v_gene: TRBV6-6; d_gene: NA; CDR3aa: CASSYGPTPNYGYTF; CDR3nt: TGTGCCAGCAGTTACGGACCGACACCTAACTATGGCTACACCTTC
j_gene: TRBJ1-5; abundance: NA; v_gene: TRBV19; d_gene: TRBD1; CDR3aa: CASTHRGQENQPQHF; CDR3nt: TGTGCCAGTACCCATAGGGGACAGGAGAATCAGCCCCAGCATTTT
j_gene: TRBJ2-7; abundance: NA; v_gene: TRBV5-1; d_gene: TRBD1; CDR3aa: CASSLVGATGGYEQYF; CDR3nt: TGCGCCAGCAGCTTGGTAGGGGCGACAGGGGGCTACGAGCAGTACTTC
j_gene: TRBJ1-2; abundance: NA; v_gene: TRBV6-5; d_gene: NA; CDR3aa: CASSYGWGSDGYTF; CDR3nt: TGTGCCAGCAGTTATGGTTGGGGCTCCGATGGCTACACCTTC
j_gene: TRBJ1-1; abundance: NA; v_gene: TRBV7-9; d_gene: TRBD1; CDR3aa: CASSQGTGKAFF; CDR3nt: TGTGCCAGCAGCCAGGGGACAGGAAAAGCTTTCTTT
j_gene: TRBJ2-2; abundance: NA; v_gene: TRBV5-6; d_gene: NA; CDR3aa: CASSLGEYTGELFF; CDR3nt: TGTGCCAGCAGCTTGGGGGAGTACACCGGGGAGCTGTTTTTT
j_gene: TRBJ1-3; abundance: NA; v_gene: TRBV6-5; d_gene: NA; CDR3aa: CASTLGGGNTIYF; CDR3nt: TGTGCCAGCACCCTTGGGGGAGGAAACACCATATATTTT
j_gene: TRBJ2-1; abundance: NA; v_gene: TRBV10-2; d_gene: TRBD2; CDR3aa: CASSSGGAREQFF; CDR3nt: TGCGCCAGCAGTAGCGGGGGGGCGAGAGAGCAGTTCTTC
j_gene: TRBJ2-7; abundance: NA; v_gene: TRBV29-1; d_gene: NA; CDR3aa: CSGYGTSKPYEQYF; CDR3nt: TGCAGCGGGTACGGGACTTCGAAGCCCTACGAGCAGTACTTC
j_gene: TRBJ2-7; abundance: NA; v_gene: TRBV7-3; d_gene: NA; CDR3aa: CASSATGTSNEQYF; CDR3nt: TGTGCCAGCAGCGCCACAGGAACTAGTAACGAGCAGTACTTC
j_gene: TRBJ1-2; abundance: NA; v_gene: TRBV6-6; d_gene: NA; CDR3aa: CASSLPKGYGYTF; CDR3nt: TGTGCCAGCAGTCTGCCGAAGGGGTATGGCTACACCTTC
j_gene: TRBJ1-1; abundance: NA; v_gene: TRBV19; d_gene: NA; CDR3aa: CASSIGRNTEAFF; CDR3nt: TGTGCCAGTAGCATAGGTCGTAACACTGAAGCTTTCTTT
j_gene: TRBJ2-1; abundance: NA; v_gene: TRBV27; d_gene: NA; CDR3aa: CASSTDSNNEQFF; CDR3nt: TGTGCCAGCAGTACCGACAGTAACAATGAGCAGTTCTTC
j_gene: TRBJ1-6; abundance: NA; v_gene: TRBV6-5; d_gene: TRBD1; CDR3aa: CASSPQQGRYSPLHF; CDR3nt: TGTGCCAGCAGCCCACAACAGGGGCGGTATTCACCCCTCCACTTT
j_gene: TRBJ2-3; abundance: NA; v_gene: TRBV27; d_gene: NA; CDR3aa: CASSLLRARNTDTQYF; CDR3nt: TGTGCCAGCAGTTTACTACGGGCTAGGAACACAGATACGCAGTATTTT
j_gene: TRBJ1-4; abundance: NA; v_gene: TRBV10-3; d_gene: NA; CDR3aa: CAISEVGTNGKLFF; CDR3nt: TGTGCCATCAGTGAGGTGGGGACGAATGGAAAACTGTTTTTT
j_gene: TRBJ1-4; abundance: NA; v_gene: TRBV27; d_gene: NA; CDR3aa: CASSFLGSDRKKLFF; CDR3nt: TGTGCCAGCAGTTTTCTGGGGAGTGATCGGAAAAAACTGTTTTTT
j_gene: TRBJ1-5; abundance: NA; v_gene: TRBV28; d_gene: TRBD1; CDR3aa: CASSRQGTRQPQHF; CDR3nt: TGTGCCAGCAGCCGACAGGGGACGAGACAGCCCCAGCATTTT
j_gene: TRBJ2-1; abundance: NA; v_gene: TRBV9; d_gene: TRBD2; CDR3aa: CASSVTSGSYNEQFF; CDR3nt: TGTGCCAGCAGCGTGACTAGCGGCTCCTACAATGAGCAGTTCTTC
j_gene: TRBJ2-2; abundance: NA; v_gene: TRBV7-2; d_gene: NA; CDR3aa: CASSYLGGLAGELFF; CDR3nt: TGTGCCAGCAGCTACCTAGGGGGGTTAGCCGGGGAGCTGTTTTTT
j_gene: TRBJ1-1; abundance: few; v_gene: TRBV11-2; d_gene: NA; CDR3aa: CASSPGQNTEAFF; CDR3nt: TGTGCCAGCAGCCCAGGACAGAACACTGAAGCTTTCTTT
j_gene: TRBJ2-4; abundance: NA; v_gene: TRBV27; d_gene: NA; CDR3aa: CASRTIQTVGRGGRDIQYF; CDR3nt: TGTGCCAGCAGAACAATACAGACGGTTGGTAGGGGGGGGCGAGACATTCAGTACTTC
j_gene: TRBJ2-6; abundance: NA; v_gene: TRBV28; d_gene: NA; CDR3aa: CASTEWWDRANVLTF; CDR3nt: TGTGCCAGCACAGAATGGTGGGATCGGGCCAACGTCCTGACTTTC
j_gene: TRBJ1-2; abundance: NA; v_gene: TRBV5-1; d_gene: NA; CDR3aa: CASSLTGQNYGYTF; CDR3nt: TGCGCCAGCAGCCTTACCGGACAGAACTATGGCTACACCTTC
j_gene: TRBJ2-7; abundance: NA; v_gene: TRBV6-2/TRBV6-3; d_gene: TRBD1; CDR3aa: CASSYSGDREAYEQYF; CDR3nt: TGTGCCAGCAGTTACTCGGGGGACAGAGAAGCCTACGAGCAGTACTTC
j_gene: TRBJ1-5; abundance: once; v_gene: TRBV2; d_gene: NA; CDR3aa: CASKPIYPNQPQHF; CDR3nt: TGTGCCAGCAAACCGATATACCCCAATCAGCCCCAGCATTTT
j_gene: TRBJ1-3; abundance: NA; v_gene: TRBV27; d_gene: NA; CDR3aa: CASSPTVTPGNTIYF; CDR3nt: TGTGCCAGCAGTCCCACGGTAACACCAGGAAACACCATATATTTT
j_gene: TRBJ2-1; abundance: NA; v_gene: TRBV15; d_gene: TRBD2; CDR3aa: CATSQAGLATNEQFF; CDR3nt: TGTGCCACCAGCCAGGCGGGACTAGCGACCAATGAGCAGTTCTTC
j_gene: TRBJ1-1; abundance: NA; v_gene: TRBV11-2; d_gene: NA; CDR3aa: CASTYSPYGVEAFF; CDR3nt: TGTGCCAGCACCTATTCTCCATACGGGGTTGAAGCTTTCTTT
j_gene: TRBJ1-1; abundance: NA; v_gene: TRBV28; d_gene: TRBD1; CDR3aa: CASSSQTPGGRTEAFF; CDR3nt: TGTGCCAGCAGTTCCCAGACCCCAGGGGGCCGGACTGAAGCTTTCTTT
j_gene: TRBJ1-3; abundance: NA; v_gene: TRBV7-2; d_gene: NA; CDR3aa: CASSLARGVGNTIYF; CDR3nt: TGTGCCAGCAGCTTAGCGCGAGGGGTTGGAAACACCATATATTTT
j_gene: TRBJ1-1; abundance: NA; v_gene: TRBV4-3; d_gene: NA; CDR3aa: CASSQDTGNTEAFF; CDR3nt: TGCGCCAGCAGCCAAGACACCGGGAACACTGAAGCTTTCTTT
j_gene: TRBJ2-3; abundance: NA; v_gene: TRBV28; d_gene: NA; CDR3aa: CASSPYTDTQYF; CDR3nt: TGTGCCAGCAGCCCTTACACAGATACGCAGTATTTT
j_gene: TRBJ1-4; abundance: NA; v_gene: TRBV7-2; d_gene: NA; CDR3aa: CASSLVPGGEKLFF; CDR3nt: TGTGCCAGCAGCTTGGTCCCGGGGGGCGAAAAACTGTTTTTT
j_gene: TRBJ2-7; abundance: NA; v_gene: TRBV5-1; d_gene: NA; CDR3aa: CASSSSYEQYF; CDR3nt: TGCGCCAGCAGCTCTTCCTACGAGCAGTACTTC
j_gene: TRBJ2-7; abundance: NA; v_gene: TRBV7-3; d_gene: NA; CDR3aa: CASSLSPSYEQYF; CDR3nt: TGTGCCAGCAGCTTATCCCCGTCATACGAGCAGTACTTC
j_gene: TRBJ2-1; abundance: NA; v_gene: TRBV6-1; d_gene: TRBD1; CDR3aa: CASSGGSGTGYYEQFF; CDR3nt: TGTGCCAGCAGTGGAGGGTCCGGGACAGGGTACTATGAGCAGTTCTTC
j_gene: TRBJ2-3; abundance: NA; v_gene: TRBV18; d_gene: NA; CDR3aa: CASSPAGEDTQYF; CDR3nt: TGTGCCAGCTCACCAGCAGGGGAAGATACGCAGTATTTT
j_gene: TRBJ1-2; abundance: once; v_gene: TRBV7-6; d_gene: NA; CDR3aa: CASSRGNYGYTF; CDR3nt: TGTGCCAGCAGCAGGGGGAACTATGGCTACACCTTC
j_gene: TRBJ2-5; abundance: NA; v_gene: TRBV7-2; d_gene: TRBD2; CDR3aa: CASSLGLAGGRQETQYF; CDR3nt: TGTGCCAGCAGCTTAGGGCTAGCGGGGGGTAGGCAAGAGACCCAGTACTTC
j_gene: TRBJ2-1; abundance: NA; v_gene: TRBV24-1; d_gene: NA; CDR3aa: CATSDPQTFYNEQFF; CDR3nt: TGTGCCACCAGTGATCCGCAGACCTTCTACAATGAGCAGTTCTTC
j_gene: TRBJ1-1; abundance: NA; v_gene: TRBV20-1; d_gene: NA; CDR3aa: CSASSLRNTEAFF; CDR3nt: TGCAGTGCTAGTAGTCTGAGGAACACTGAAGCTTTCTTT
j_gene: TRBJ2-7; abundance: NA; v_gene: TRBV4-2; d_gene: NA; CDR3aa: CASSQDPRGPLRNEQYF; CDR3nt: TGTGCCAGCAGCCAAGATCCCCGAGGCCCCCTTCGGAACGAGCAGTACTTC
j_gene: TRBJ1-5; abundance: NA; v_gene: TRBV19; d_gene: TRBD1; CDR3aa: CASSIKGAQGLDQPQHF; CDR3nt: TGTGCCAGTAGTATAAAGGGGGCTCAGGGACTGGATCAGCCCCAGCATTTT
j_gene: TRBJ1-5; abundance: NA; v_gene: TRBV6-6; d_gene: TRBD1; CDR3aa: CASTAGTGVGNQPQHF; CDR3nt: TGTGCCAGCACCGCAGGGACAGGGGTTGGCAATCAGCCCCAGCATTTT
j_gene: TRBJ1-5; abundance: once; v_gene: TRBV2; d_gene: NA; CDR3aa: CASSEALGSNQPQHF; CDR3nt: TGTGCCAGCAGTGAAGCGCTGGGGTCCAATCAGCCCCAGCATTTT
j_gene: TRBJ2-1; abundance: NA; v_gene: TRBV5-6; d_gene: TRBD2; CDR3aa: CASRREGLDEQFF; CDR3nt: TGTGCCAGTAGACGGGAGGGCCTGGATGAGCAGTTCTTC
j_gene: TRBJ1-1; abundance: NA; v_gene: TRBV10-3; d_gene: NA; CDR3aa: CAIREQQMNTEAFF; CDR3nt: TGTGCCATCAGAGAGCAGCAGATGAACACTGAAGCTTTCTTT
j_gene: TRBJ2-3; abundance: NA; v_gene: TRBV2; d_gene: TRBD2; CDR3aa: CASSSGLAGGSDTQYF; CDR3nt: TGTGCCAGCAGTAGTGGCCTAGCGGGGGGCTCAGATACGCAGTATTTT
j_gene: TRBJ2-3; abundance: NA; v_gene: TRBV7-3; d_gene: TRBD2; CDR3aa: CASSLGASGSGIDTQYF; CDR3nt: TGTGCCAGCAGCTTGGGGGCTAGCGGGAGTGGAATAGATACGCAGTATTTT
j_gene: TRBJ1-5; abundance: NA; v_gene: TRBV11-3; d_gene: NA; CDR3aa: CASSSSEWGGNSNQPQHF; CDR3nt: TGTGCCAGCAGCTCGTCCGAGTGGGGCGGTAATAGCAATCAGCCCCAGCATTTT
j_gene: TRBJ2-1; abundance: NA; v_gene: TRBV7-2; d_gene: NA; CDR3aa: CASSLGSLGNNEQFF; CDR3nt: TGTGCCAGCAGCTTAGGGTCCCTTGGGAACAATGAGCAGTTCTTC
j_gene: TRBJ2-3; abundance: NA; v_gene: TRBV28; d_gene: NA; CDR3aa: CASRGSGDTQYF; CDR3nt: TGTGCCAGCCGGGGATCGGGAGATACGCAGTATTTT
j_gene: TRBJ2-7; abundance: NA; v_gene: TRBV9; d_gene: NA; CDR3aa: CASSVESGKDGEQYF; CDR3nt: TGTGCCAGCAGCGTAGAATCAGGGAAGGATGGAGAGCAGTACTTC
j_gene: TRBJ1-1; abundance: NA; v_gene: TRBV6-5; d_gene: TRBD1; CDR3aa: CASSYAAGGDTEAFF; CDR3nt: TGTGCCAGCAGTTACGCGGCAGGGGGCGACACTGAAGCTTTCTTT
j_gene: TRBJ1-5; abundance: NA; v_gene: TRBV10-2; d_gene: NA; CDR3aa: CASSESRYSNQPQHF; CDR3nt: TGCGCCAGCAGTGAGTCTCGGTATAGCAATCAGCCCCAGCATTTT
j_gene: TRBJ1-1; abundance: few; v_gene: TRBV5-6; d_gene: NA; CDR3aa: CASSLGTAMNTEAFF; CDR3nt: TGTGCCAGCAGCTTGGGGACAGCCATGAACACTGAAGCTTTCTTT